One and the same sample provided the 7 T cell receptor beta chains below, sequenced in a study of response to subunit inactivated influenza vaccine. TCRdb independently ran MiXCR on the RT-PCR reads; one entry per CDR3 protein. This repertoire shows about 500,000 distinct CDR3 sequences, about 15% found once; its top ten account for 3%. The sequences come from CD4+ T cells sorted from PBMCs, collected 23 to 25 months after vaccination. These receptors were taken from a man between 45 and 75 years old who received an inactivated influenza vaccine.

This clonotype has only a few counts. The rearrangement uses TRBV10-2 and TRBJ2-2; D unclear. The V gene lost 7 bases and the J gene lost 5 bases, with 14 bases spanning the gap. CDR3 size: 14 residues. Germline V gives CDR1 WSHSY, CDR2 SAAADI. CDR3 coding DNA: TGCGCCAGCACCAAGGGTATAGGAACCGGGGAGCTGTTTTTT. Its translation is CASTKGIGTGELFF.

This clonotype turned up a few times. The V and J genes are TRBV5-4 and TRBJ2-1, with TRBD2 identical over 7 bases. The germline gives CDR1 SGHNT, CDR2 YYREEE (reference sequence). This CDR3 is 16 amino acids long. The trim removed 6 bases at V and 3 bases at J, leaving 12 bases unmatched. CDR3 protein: CASNNPGTTLYNEQFF. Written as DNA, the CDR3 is TGTGCCAGCAACAACCCCGGGACTACCCTCTACAATGAGCAGTTCTTC. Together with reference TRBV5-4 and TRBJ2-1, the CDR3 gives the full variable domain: ETGVTQSPTHLIKTRGQQVTLRCSSQSGHNTVSWYQQALGQGPQFIFQYYREEENGRGNFPPRFSGLQFPNYSSELNVNALELDDSALYLCASNNPGTTLYNEQFFGPGTRLTVL.

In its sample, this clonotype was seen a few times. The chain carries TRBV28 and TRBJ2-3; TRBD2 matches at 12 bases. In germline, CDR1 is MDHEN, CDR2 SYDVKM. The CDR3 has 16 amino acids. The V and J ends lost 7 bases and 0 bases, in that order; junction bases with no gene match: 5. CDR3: CASTLAGGRSTDTQYF. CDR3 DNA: TGTGCCAGCACCCTAGCGGGGGGGCGAAGCACAGATACGCAGTATTTT.

The DNA of the CDR3 is TGTGCCTCGCTGCCGGCGTTGAGCTCTGGGGCCAACGTCCTGACTTTC. Protein product: CASLPALSSGANVLTF. The chain uses TRBV4-2 and TRBJ2-6, with D uncertain. The V and J ends lost 11 bases and 0 bases respectively, with 17 bases between them. Germline V gene lookup returns CDR1 LGHNA and CDR2 YNFKEQ. The CDR3 length is 16 residues.

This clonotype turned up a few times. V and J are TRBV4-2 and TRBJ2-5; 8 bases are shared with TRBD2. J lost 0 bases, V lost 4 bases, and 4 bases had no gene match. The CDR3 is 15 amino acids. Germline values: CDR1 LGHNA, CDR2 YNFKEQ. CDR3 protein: CASSLGLEYQETQYF. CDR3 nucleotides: TGTGCCAGCAGCCTGGGACTAGAGTACCAAGAGACCCAGTACTTC.

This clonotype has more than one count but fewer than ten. The CDR3 here is CSVTGGGGETQYF. CDR3 nucleotide sequence: TGCAGCGTTACGGGGGGCGGTGGGGAGACCCAGTACTTC. The rearrangement uses TRBV29-1 and TRBJ2-5; maybe TRBD2 (7 bases). V was clipped by 5 bases and J by 5 bases, with 15 bases between them. Germline V lookup: CDR1 SQVTM, CDR2 ANQGSEA. CDR3 length: 13 residues. The full variable domain, in which reference TRBV29-1 and TRBJ2-5 provide the parts outside the CDR3, is SAVISQKPSRDICQRGTSLTIQCQVDSQVTMMFWYRQQPGQSLTLIATANQGSEATYESGFVIDKFPISRPNLTFSTLTVSNMSPEDSSIYLCSVTGGGGETQYFGPGTRLLVL.

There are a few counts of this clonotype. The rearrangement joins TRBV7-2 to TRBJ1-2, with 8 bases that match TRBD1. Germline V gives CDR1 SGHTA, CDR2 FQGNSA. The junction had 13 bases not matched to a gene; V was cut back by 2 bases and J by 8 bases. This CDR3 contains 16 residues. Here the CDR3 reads CASSLLIGTGQGGYTF. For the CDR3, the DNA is TGTGCCAGCAGCTTACTCATCGGGACAGGTCAAGGCGGCTACACCTTC.